This T cell receptor (beta chain) is from a study of metastatic and nonmetastatic thyroid tumors. The CDR3 totals 14 residues. Germline loops: CDR1 MNHEY, CDR2 SMNVEV (reference sequence). J lost 4 bases, V lost 5 bases, and 6 bases had no gene match. Broader study findings: A significant increase in TCR beta diversity was reportedly seen in malignant thyroid tumors relative to benign nodules, in blood and tumor.

MiXCR re-clonotyped the PCR reads for TCRdb. This sample yields fewer than 40,000 clones, of which about 40% are seen a single time; 22% belongs to the top ten. In the case of this clone: Its antigen is not known.

No patient received treatment before thyroid surgery. The V gene is TRBV27, the J gene TRBJ2-3, with TRBD2 matching 7 bases. The origin of this receptor is a female donor with papillary thyroid cancer or a benign thyroid nodule (not recorded which). Some clones in this sample may be carry-over from other donors' samples. The sample comprised tumor tissue. The CDR3 DNA reads TGTGCCAGCAGTCCCAGCGGGGAATCAGATACGCAGTATTTT. Its translation is CASSPSGESDTQYF.